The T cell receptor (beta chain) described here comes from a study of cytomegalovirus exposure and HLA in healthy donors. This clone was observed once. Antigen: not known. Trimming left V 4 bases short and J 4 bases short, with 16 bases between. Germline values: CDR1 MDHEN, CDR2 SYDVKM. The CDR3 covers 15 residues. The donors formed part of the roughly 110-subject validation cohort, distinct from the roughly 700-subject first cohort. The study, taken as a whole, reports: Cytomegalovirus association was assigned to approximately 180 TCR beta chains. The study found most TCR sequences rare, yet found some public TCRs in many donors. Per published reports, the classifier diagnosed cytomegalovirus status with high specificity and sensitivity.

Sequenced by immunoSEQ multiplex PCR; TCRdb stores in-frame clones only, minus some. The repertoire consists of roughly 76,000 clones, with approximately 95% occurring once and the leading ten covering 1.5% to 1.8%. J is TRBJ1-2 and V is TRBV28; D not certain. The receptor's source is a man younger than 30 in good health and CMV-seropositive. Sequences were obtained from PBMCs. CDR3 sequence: CASSSPLGESYGYTF. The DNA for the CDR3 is TGTGCCAGCAGTTCTCCGCTCGGGGAGTCCTATGGCTACACCTTC.